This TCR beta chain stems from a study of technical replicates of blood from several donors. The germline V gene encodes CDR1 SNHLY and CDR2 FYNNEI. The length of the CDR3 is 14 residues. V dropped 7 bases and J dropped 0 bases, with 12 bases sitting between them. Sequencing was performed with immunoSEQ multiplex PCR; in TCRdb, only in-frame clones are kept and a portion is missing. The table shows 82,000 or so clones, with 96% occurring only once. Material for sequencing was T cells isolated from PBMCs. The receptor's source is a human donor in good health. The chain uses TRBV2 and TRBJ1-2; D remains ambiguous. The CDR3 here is CASKERGANYGYTF. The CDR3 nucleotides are TGTGCCAGCAAGGAGCGGGGAGCTAACTATGGCTACACCTTC.